This T cell receptor beta chain derives from a study of identical twins. The study's findings and limits: Low generation probability was overrepresented in out-of-frame alpha sequences shared by twins.

Of note for this clonotype: The antigen is not known.

Healthy Caucasians were all of the donors. TCRdb re-called the 5' RACE reads with MiXCR, one entry per CDR3 protein. The table includes under 900,000 distinct CDR3 sequences, around a sixth detected once. Trimming cost V 0 bases and J 3 bases, with 6 bases left between them. The CDR3 loop spans 15 amino acids. Looked up from germline, CDR1 is MNHEY and CDR2 is SVGEGT. These sequences were also reported in another study, on T cells expressing NK-cell markers. That study adds: It was from sorted CD3+CD56+NKG2C+, CD3+CD56+NKG2C- and CD3+CD56-NKG2C+ T cells that TCR beta repertoires came. In a handful of donors, these clonotypes also led the CD3+CD56-NKG2C+ fraction.

The TCR originated in a woman in her late teens or twenties in good health. The chain joins TRBV6-2 or TRBV6-3 to TRBJ2-6; either TRBD1 or TRBD2 may supply D (5 bases each). Sequenced: PBMCs. The CDR3 loop reads CASSYSGVGANVLTF. DNA of the CDR3: TGTGCCAGCAGTTACTCGGGGGTTGGGGCCAACGTCCTGACTTTC.